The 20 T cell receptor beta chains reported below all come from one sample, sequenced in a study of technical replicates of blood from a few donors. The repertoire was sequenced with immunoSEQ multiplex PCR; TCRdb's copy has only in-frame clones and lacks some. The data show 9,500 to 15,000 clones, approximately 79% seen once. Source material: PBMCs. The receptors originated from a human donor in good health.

DNA for the CDR3: TGCGCCAGCAGCTTGGGCTACCGGCGGGCCGGGGAGCTGTTTTTT. Its protein product is CASSLGYRRAGELFF. The V and J genes are TRBV5-1 and TRBJ2-2; D may be TRBD2 (5 bases). Germline CDR1 reads SGHRS; CDR2 reads YFSETQ. V gave up 0 bases and J gave up 6 bases, with 12 bases separating them. This CDR3 spans 15 amino acids.

CDR3 nucleotide sequence: TGTGCCAGCCGGAGCGGGAACATGAACACCGGGGAGCTGTTTTTT. Translation: CASRSGNMNTGELFF. J is TRBJ2-2 and V is TRBV6-6; 7 bases line up with TRBD2. This CDR3 has 15 residues. The V segment lost 8 bases and the J segment 1 base; nucleotides outside the gene matches: 7. Germline V CDR1 and CDR2: MNHNY, SVGAGI (reference sequence).

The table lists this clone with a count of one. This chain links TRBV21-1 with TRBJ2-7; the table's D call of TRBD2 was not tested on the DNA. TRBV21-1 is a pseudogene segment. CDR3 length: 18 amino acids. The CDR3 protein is CASSPRSEASGREAEQYF. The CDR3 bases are TGTGCCAGCAGCCCCAGGTCCGAGGCTAGCGGGAGGGAGGCCGAGCAGTACTTC.

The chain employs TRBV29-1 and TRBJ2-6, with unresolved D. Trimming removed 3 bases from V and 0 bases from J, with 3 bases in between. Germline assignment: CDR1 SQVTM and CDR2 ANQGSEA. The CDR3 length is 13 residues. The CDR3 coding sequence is TGCAGCGTTGACAGCTCTGGGGCCAACGTCCTGACTTTC. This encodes CSVDSSGANVLTF.

CDR3 coding DNA: TGCGCCAGCAGCAAACAGGGGTACCAAGAGACCCAGTACTTC. Amino acids: CASSKQGYQETQYF. V gene TRBV5-1 combines with J gene TRBJ2-5; 7 bases fit TRBD1. Germline lookup yields CDR1 SGHRS and CDR2 YFSETQ. J gave up 0 bases and V 4 bases, and 3 bases lay outside the gene matches. This CDR3 comprises 14 residues.

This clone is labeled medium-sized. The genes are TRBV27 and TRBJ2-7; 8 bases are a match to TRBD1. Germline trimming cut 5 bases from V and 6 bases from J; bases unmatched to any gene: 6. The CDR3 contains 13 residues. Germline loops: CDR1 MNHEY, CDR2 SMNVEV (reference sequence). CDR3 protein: CASSPTGAGEQYF. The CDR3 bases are TGTGCCAGCAGTCCGACAGGGGCTGGCGAGCAGTACTTC.

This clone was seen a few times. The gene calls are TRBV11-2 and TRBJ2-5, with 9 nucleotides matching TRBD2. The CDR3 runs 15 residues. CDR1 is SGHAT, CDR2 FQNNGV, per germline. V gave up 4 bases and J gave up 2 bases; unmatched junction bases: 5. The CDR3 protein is CASSSGTSSQETQYF. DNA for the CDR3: TGTGCCAGCAGCTCCGGGACTAGCTCGCAAGAGACCCAGTACTTC.

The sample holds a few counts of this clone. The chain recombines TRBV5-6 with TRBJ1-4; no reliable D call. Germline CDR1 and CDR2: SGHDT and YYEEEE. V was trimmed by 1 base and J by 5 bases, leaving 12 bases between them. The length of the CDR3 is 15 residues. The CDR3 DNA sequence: TGTGCCAGCAGCTTGACACTTTACGGGAATGAAAAACTGTTTTTT. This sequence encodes CASSLTLYGNEKLFF.

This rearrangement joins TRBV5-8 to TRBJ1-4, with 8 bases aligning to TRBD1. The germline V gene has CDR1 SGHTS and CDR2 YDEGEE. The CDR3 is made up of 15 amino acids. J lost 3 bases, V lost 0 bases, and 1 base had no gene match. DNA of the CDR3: TGTGCCAGCAGCTTGGGGACAGGGCCTAATGAAAAACTGTTTTTT. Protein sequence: CASSLGTGPNEKLFF.

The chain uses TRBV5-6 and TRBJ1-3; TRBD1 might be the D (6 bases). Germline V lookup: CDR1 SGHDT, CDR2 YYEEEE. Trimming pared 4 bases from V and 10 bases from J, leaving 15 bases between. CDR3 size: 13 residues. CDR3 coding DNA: TGTGCCAGCAGCCTCGAGCGGGGGGCGACCATATATTTT. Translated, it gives CASSLERGATIYF.

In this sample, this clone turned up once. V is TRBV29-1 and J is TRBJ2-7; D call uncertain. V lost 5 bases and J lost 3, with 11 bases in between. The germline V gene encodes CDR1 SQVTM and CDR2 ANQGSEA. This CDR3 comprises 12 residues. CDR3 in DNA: TGCAGCGTTACAGAGTCGCACTACGAGCAGTACTTC. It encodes CSVTESHYEQYF.

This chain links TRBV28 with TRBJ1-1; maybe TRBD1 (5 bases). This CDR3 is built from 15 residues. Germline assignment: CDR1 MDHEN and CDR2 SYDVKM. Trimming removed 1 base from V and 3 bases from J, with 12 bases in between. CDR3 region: CASSLSPGLDTEAFF. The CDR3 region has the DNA TGTGCCAGCAGTTTATCTCCAGGGTTGGACACTGAAGCTTTCTTT.

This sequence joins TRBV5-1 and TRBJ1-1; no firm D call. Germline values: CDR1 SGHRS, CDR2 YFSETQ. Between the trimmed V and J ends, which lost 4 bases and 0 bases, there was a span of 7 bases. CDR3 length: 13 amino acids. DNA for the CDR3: TGCGCCAGCAGCGCGGACTTGAACACTGAAGCTTTCTTT. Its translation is CASSADLNTEAFF.

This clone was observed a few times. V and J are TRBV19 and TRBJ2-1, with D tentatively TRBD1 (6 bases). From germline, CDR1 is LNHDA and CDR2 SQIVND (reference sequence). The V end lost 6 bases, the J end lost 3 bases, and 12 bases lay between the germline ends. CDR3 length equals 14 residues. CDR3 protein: CASRIRDNYNEQFF. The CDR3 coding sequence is TGTGCCAGTAGGATCCGGGACAACTACAATGAGCAGTTCTTC.

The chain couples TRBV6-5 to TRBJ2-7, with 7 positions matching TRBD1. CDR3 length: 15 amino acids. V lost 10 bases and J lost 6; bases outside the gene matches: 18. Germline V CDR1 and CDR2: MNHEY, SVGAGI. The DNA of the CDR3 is TGTGCCACCAGAGAGGGGGCAGACGACACTTTCGAGCAGTACTTC. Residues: CATREGADDTFEQYF.

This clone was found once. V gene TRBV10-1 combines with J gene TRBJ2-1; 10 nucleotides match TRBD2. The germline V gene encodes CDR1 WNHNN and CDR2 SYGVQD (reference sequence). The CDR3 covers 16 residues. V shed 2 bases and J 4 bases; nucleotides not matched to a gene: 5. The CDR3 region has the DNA TGCGCCAGCAGTGAGGGGCGAGCGGGAGGGTACAATGAGCAGTTCTTC. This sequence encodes CASSEGRAGGYNEQFF.

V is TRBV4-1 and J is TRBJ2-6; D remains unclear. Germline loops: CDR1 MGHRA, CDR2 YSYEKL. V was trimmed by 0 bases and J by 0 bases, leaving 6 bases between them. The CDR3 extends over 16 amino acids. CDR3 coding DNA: TGCGCCAGCAGCCAAGAGAGGAACTCTGGGGCCAACGTCCTGACTTTC. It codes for CASSQERNSGANVLTF.

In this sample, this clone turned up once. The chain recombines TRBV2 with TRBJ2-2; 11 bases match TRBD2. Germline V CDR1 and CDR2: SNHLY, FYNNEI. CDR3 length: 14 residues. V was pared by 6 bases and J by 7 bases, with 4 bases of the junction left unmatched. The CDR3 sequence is CASSLAGGLGELFF. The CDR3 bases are TGTGCCAGCAGCCTAGCGGGAGGTCTCGGGGAGCTGTTTTTT. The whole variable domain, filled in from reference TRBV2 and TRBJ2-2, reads EPEVTQTPSHQVTQMGQEVILRCVPISNHLYFYWYRQILGQKVEFLVSFYNNEISEKSEIFDDQFSVERPDGSNFTLKIRSTKLEDSAMYFCASSLAGGLGELFFGEGSRLTVL.

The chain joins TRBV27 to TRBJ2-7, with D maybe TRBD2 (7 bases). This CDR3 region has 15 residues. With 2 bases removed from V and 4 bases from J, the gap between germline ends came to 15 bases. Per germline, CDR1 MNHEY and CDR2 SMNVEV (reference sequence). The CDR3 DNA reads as TGTGCCAGCAGTTTAGGGGGCGGGAGTGGGTACGAGCAGTACTTC. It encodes CASSLGGGSGYEQYF.

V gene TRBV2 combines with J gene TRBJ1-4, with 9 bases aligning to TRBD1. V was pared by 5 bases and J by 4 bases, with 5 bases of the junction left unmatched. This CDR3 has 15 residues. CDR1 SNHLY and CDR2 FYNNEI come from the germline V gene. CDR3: CASSYSGQGNEKLFF. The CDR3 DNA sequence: TGTGCCAGCAGTTATTCGGGACAGGGTAATGAAAAACTGTTTTTT.